The TCR beta chain described here comes from a study of early T cells in non-severe SARS-CoV-2 infection. This clonotype showed up many times. The antigen is unknown. General study results and limits: There was a bias toward anti-spike CD8 responses in VDJdb matching, which missed private and CD4 specificities.

V gave up 6 bases and J gave up 2 bases, with 9 bases separating them. The CDR3 loop spans 13 amino acids. In germline, CDR1 is MNHEY, CDR2 SVGEGT. Molecules of cDNA were individually given unique molecular identifiers that were attached to them. TCRdb re-derived calls from the 5' RACE reads in MiXCR, one entry per CDR3 protein. The sample holds tens of thousands of distinct CDR3 sequences, 5% to 6% seen once. This chain connects TRBV6-2 or TRBV6-3 to TRBJ2-3; a possible D gene is TRBD1 (5 bases). The TCR was taken from an adult who was a healthcare worker with PCR-confirmed SARS-CoV-2 infection or an uninfected control (not recorded which). This specimen consisted of whole blood, obtained at baseline. CDR3 protein: CASSPDNTDTQYF. CDR3 DNA: TGTGCCAGCAGCCCGGACAACACAGATACGCAGTATTTT.